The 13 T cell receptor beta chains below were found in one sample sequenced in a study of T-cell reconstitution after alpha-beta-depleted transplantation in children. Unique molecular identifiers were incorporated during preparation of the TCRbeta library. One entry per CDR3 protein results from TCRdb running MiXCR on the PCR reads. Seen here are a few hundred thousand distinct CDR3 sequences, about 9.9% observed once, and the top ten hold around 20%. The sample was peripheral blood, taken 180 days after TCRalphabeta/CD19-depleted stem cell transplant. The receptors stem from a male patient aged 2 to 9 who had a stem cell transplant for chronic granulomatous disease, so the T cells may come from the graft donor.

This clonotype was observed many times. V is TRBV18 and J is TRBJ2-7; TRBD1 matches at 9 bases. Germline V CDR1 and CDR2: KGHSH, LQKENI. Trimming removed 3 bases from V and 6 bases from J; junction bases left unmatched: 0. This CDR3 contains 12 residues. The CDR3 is CASSPDRGEQYF. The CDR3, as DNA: TGTGCCAGCTCACCGGACAGGGGCGAGCAGTACTTC.

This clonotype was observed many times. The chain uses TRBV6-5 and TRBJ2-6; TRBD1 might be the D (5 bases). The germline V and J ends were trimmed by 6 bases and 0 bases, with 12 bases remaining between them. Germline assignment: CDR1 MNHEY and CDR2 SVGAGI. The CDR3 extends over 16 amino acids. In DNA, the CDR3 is TGTGCCAGCAGCTTACAGGATAACTCTGGGGCCAACGTCCTGACTTTC. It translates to CASSLQDNSGANVLTF.

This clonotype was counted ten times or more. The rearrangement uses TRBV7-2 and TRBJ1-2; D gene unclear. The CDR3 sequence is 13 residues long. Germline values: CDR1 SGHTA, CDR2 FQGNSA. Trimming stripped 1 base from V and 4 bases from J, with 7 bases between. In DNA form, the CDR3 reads TGTGCCAGCAGCTTAGGGCAGCTCTATGGCTACACCTTC. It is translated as CASSLGQLYGYTF.

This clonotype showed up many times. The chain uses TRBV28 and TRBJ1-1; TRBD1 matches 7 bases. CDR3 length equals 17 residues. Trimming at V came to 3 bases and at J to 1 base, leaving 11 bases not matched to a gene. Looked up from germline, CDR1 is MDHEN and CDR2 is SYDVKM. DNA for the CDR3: TGTGCCAGCAGTTTCGAAACCTGGGGGACAGCGAACACTGAAGCTTTCTTT. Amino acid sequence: CASSFETWGTANTEAFF.

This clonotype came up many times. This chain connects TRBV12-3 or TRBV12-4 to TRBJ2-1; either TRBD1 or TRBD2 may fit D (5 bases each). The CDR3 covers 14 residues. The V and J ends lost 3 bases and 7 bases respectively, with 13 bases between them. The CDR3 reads CASSLNTGTNEQFF. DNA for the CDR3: TGTGCCAGCAGTTTGAATACGGGGACGAATGAGCAGTTCTTC.

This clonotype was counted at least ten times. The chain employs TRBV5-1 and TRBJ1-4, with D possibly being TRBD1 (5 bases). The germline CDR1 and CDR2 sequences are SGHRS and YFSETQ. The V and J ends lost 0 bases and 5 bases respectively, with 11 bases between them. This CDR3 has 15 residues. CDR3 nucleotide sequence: TGCGCCAGCAGCTTGGACGAGGGGAGGAATGAAAAACTGTTTTTT. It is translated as CASSLDEGRNEKLFF.

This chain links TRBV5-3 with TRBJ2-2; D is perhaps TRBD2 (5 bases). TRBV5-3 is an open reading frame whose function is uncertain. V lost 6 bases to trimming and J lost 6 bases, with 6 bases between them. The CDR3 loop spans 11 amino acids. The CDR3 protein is CARKDSGELFF. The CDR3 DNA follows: TGTGCCAGAAAGGACTCCGGGGAGCTGTTTTTT.

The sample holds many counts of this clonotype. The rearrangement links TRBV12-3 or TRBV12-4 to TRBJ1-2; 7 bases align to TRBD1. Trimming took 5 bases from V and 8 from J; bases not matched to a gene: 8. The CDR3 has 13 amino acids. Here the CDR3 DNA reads TGTGCCAGCAGTCTAAACCTAGGGGGCGGCTACACCTTC. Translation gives CASSLNLGGGYTF.

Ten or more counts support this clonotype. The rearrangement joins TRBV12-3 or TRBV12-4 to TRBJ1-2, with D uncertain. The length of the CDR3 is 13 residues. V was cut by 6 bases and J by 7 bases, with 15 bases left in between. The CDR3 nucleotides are TGTGCCAGCAGATCAACCGGGAGTCGTGGCTACACCTTC. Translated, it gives CASRSTGSRGYTF.

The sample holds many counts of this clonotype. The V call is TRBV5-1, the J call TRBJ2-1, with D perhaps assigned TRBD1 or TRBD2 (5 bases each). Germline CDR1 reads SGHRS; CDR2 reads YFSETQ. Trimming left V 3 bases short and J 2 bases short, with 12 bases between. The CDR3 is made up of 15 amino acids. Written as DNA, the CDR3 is TGCGCCAGCAGCTCGGGGACGGATACCTACAATGAGCAGTTCTTC. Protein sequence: CASSSGTDTYNEQFF. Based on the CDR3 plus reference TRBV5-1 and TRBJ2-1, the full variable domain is KAGVTQTPRYLIKTRGQQVTLSCSPISGHRSVSWYQQTPGQGLQFLFEYFSETQRNKGNFPGRFSGRQFSNSRSEMNVSTLELGDSALYLCASSSGTDTYNEQFFGPGTRLTVL.

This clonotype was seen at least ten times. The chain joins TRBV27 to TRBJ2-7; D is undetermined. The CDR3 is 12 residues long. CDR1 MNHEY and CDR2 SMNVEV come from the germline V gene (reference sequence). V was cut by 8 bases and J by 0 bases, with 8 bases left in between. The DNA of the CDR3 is TGTGCCAGCTTTTCGAGCTCCTACGAGCAGTACTTC. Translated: CASFSSSYEQYF.

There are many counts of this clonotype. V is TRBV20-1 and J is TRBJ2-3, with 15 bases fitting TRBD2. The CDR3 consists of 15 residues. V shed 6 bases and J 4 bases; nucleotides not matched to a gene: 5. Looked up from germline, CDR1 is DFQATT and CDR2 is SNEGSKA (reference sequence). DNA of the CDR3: TGCAGTGCCGGACTAGCGGGGGGGGGCCCAGATACGCAGTATTTT. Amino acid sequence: CSAGLAGGGPDTQYF.

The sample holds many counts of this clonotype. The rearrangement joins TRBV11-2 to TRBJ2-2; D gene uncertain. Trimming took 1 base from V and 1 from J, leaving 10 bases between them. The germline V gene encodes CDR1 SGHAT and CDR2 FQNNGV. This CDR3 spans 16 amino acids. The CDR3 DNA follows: TGTGCCAGCAGCTTAGGAGGCAGTTTGAACACCGGGGAGCTGTTTTTT. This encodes CASSLGGSLNTGELFF. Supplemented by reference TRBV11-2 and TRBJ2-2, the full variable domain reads EAGVAQSPRYKIIEKRQSVAFWCNPISGHATLYWYQQILGQGPKLLIQFQNNGVVDDSQLPKDRFSAERLKGVDSTLKIQPAKLEDSAVYLCASSLGGSLNTGELFFGEGSRLTVL.